These T cell receptor beta chains were read from a single sample in a study of blood T cells in healthy people across ages. TCRdb itself ran the 5' RACE reads through MiXCR, one entry per CDR3 protein. The sample shows 750,000 to 1,000,000 distinct CDR3 sequences, 29% of them seen only once. This sample was shared with a second study, whose subject was T cells of mothers and their children.

Sequencing was performed on blood. These receptors were taken from a woman between 35 and 50 years old in good health. CDR3s include the opening cysteine and the closing phenylalanine or tryptophan. The D gene is left open where the match is weak. Size values are once, few and many counts, or a class for expanded clones, and some rows have none.

>TRBV7-8|TRBJ2-7|TRBD1|15|many
TGTGCCAGCAGCTTCAGAGGACAGGGCTTTTACGAGCAGTACTTC
CASSFRGQGFYEQYF
>TRBV12-3/TRBV12-4|TRBJ2-3|.|16|few
TGTGCCAGCAGTTTGGATAGACCCCCAAACACAGATACGCAGTATTTT
CASSLDRPPNTDTQYF
>TRBV5-1|TRBJ1-2|.|15|few
TGCGCCAGCAGCTTGTGGACCCTAGAGGACTATAGCTACACCTTC
CASSLWTLEDYSYTF
>TRBV25-1|TRBJ2-6|TRBD1|18|few
TGTGCCAGCAGTGAAGCAGGGGGCGCGGTTACTGGGGCCGACGTCCTGACTTTC
CASSEAGGAVTGADVLTF
>TRBV5-6|TRBJ2-7|TRBD1|15|few
TGTGCCAGCACCTTGGCATACAGGGGCACCTACGAGCAGTACTTC
CASTLAYRGTYEQYF
>TRBV6-4|TRBJ2-3|TRBD2|16|many
TGTGCCAGCAGTGACTCGCCTAGCGGGGGAACAGATACGCAGTATTTT
CASSDSPSGGTDTQYF
>TRBV5-1|TRBJ2-7|.|14|few
TGCACCAGCAGCCCTGGTGGGGGGGGCTCCGAGCAGTACTTC
CTSSPGGGGSEQYF
>TRBV5-1|TRBJ2-1|TRBD1|16|few
TGCGCCAGCGGCCTAACCGGGGGGACAGGGGTCCATGAGCAGTTCTTC
CASGLTGGTGVHEQFF
>TRBV7-2|TRBJ2-3|TRBD1|15|.
TGTGCCAGCGCCCCTAGGACAGGTGGCACAGATACGCGGTATTTT
CASAPRTGGTDTRYF
>TRBV28|TRBJ1-5|.|14|.
TGTGCCAGCAGTTTAAATGGGCGCGATCAGCCCCAGCATTTT
CASSLNGRDQPQHF
>TRBV6-2/TRBV6-3|TRBJ2-7|TRBD1|14|many
TGTGCCAGCAGTCAAGACAGGGGGCAATACGAGCAGTACTTC
CASSQDRGQYEQYF
>TRBV7-9|TRBJ2-1|TRBD2|16|.
TGTGCCAGCAGCTTTATCCGGGCGGGGGTCTACAATGAGCAGTTCTTC
CASSFIRAGVYNEQFF
>TRBV2|TRBJ2-5|TRBD1|18|few
TGTGCCAGCAGTGGGACAGGGGGCGTAAATGGAAACCAAGAGACCCAGTACTTC
CASSGTGGVNGNQETQYF
>TRBV20-1|TRBJ2-1|.|16|few
TGCAGTGCTAGAGATCCCAGCTTTACGTCCTACAATGAGCAGTTCTTC
CSARDPSFTSYNEQFF
>TRBV5-1|TRBJ1-2|.|15|few
TGCGCCGGCAGCTTGGATGCCTTACCCAACTATGGCTACACCTTC
CAGSLDALPNYGYTF
>TRBV12-5|TRBJ2-1|TRBD2|14|few
TGTGCTAGTGGTTTGAGCGGGGGCGGCGGTGAGCAGTTCTTC
CASGLSGGGGEQFF
>TRBV20-1|TRBJ1-5|.|15|many
TGCAGTGCTAGAGATACGGGTAATAGCAATCAGCCCCAGCATTTT
CSARDTGNSNQPQHF
>TRBV4-3|TRBJ1-2|.|14|many
TGCGCCAGCAGCCAAGATGTCGTTAACTATGGCTACACCTTC
CASSQDVVNYGYTF
>TRBV29-1|TRBJ2-3|.|15|.
TGCAGCGGTCGCCGGGACACCTCTTACACAGATACGCAGTATTTT
CSGRRDTSYTDTQYF
>TRBV11-2|TRBJ2-7|.|18|few
TGTGCCAGCAGCTTAGAGTTCGGCTCGGGTGCACCCTACAATGAGCAGTACTTC
CASSLEFGSGAPYNEQYF
>TRBV7-2|TRBJ1-5|.|13|many
TGTGCCAGCAGCTTGGATGTCAATCAGCCCCAGCATTTT
CASSLDVNQPQHF
>TRBV19|TRBJ1-6|.|14|few
TGTGCCAGTAGTATGGGGCAGGGGAATTCACCCCTCCACTTT
CASSMGQGNSPLHF
>TRBV4-3|TRBJ2-4|TRBD2|17|many
TGCGCCAGCAGCCAAGCCCTAGCGGGGGGTTCCAAAAACATTCAGTACTTC
CASSQALAGGSKNIQYF
>TRBV10-3|TRBJ1-6|.|12|many
TGTGCCATCAGTGATGGCAATTCACCCCTCCACTTT
CAISDGNSPLHF
>TRBV7-9|TRBJ2-5|TRBD2|15|.
TGTGCCAGCAGCCCAGCGGGGGGCCCCCAAGAGACCCAGTACTTC
CASSPAGGPQETQYF
>TRBV30|TRBJ2-2|.|15|few
TGTGCCTGGGTTGGCGGAACCTCGAACACCGGGGAGCTGTTTTTT
CAWVGGTSNTGELFF
>TRBV12-3/TRBV12-4|TRBJ2-7|.|13|many
TGTGCCAGCATCAACCCCGGTGTCGGCGAGCAGTACTTC
CASINPGVGEQYF
>TRBV7-2|TRBJ2-5|.|14|.
TGTGCCAGCAGCGGTTCAGGGTATTCGGAGACCCAGTACTTC
CASSGSGYSETQYF
>TRBV18|TRBJ2-3|.|12|.
TGTGCCAGCTCACCACGGAGGGACATGCAGTATTTT
CASSPRRDMQYF
>TRBV10-3|TRBJ1-1|.|15|.
TGTGCCATCAGTGACTCGGGGAGACAGTCGTTTGAAGCTTTCTTT
CAISDSGRQSFEAFF
>TRBV14|TRBJ2-2|.|19|.
TGTGCCAGCAGCCAAGATATCGGAGACCCCGAGTGGGACACCGGGGAGCTGTTTTTT
CASSQDIGDPEWDTGELFF
>TRBV7-9|TRBJ1-1|.|12|.
TGTGCCAGCACCGGAATCGGGTTTGAAGCTTTCTTT
CASTGIGFEAFF
>TRBV15|TRBJ2-3|.|13|.
TGTGCCACCAGCAGCCATTACACAGATACGCAGTATTTT
CATSSHYTDTQYF
>TRBV5-1|TRBJ1-2|.|14|.
TGCGCCAGCAGCCCGGACACTGCTTTCTATGGCTACACCTTC
CASSPDTAFYGYTF
>TRBV12-3/TRBV12-4|TRBJ2-5|.|13|many
TGTGCCAGCAGTTTTAAGGACATTGAGACCCAGTACTTC
CASSFKDIETQYF
>TRBV20-1|TRBJ2-5|TRBD1|16|few
TGCAGTGCTAGAAGAGCTGACACCTGGACAGGAGAGACCCAGTACTTC
CSARRADTWTGETQYF
>TRBV20-1|TRBJ2-5|.|14|many
TGCAGTGCTAGCCCCGGGGGGCCGAGGGAGACCCAGTACTTC
CSASPGGPRETQYF
>TRBV7-2|TRBJ2-5|.|13|many
TGTGCCAGCAGCTTCGTCTTCCAAGAGACCCAGTACTTC
CASSFVFQETQYF
>TRBV7-3|TRBJ1-1|TRBD1|17|.
TGTGCCAGCAGCTTAAAACCCCTCAGGGGGACGGACACTGAAGCTTTCTTT
CASSLKPLRGTDTEAFF
>TRBV6-6|TRBJ2-5|.|14|.
TGTGCCAGCAGTTCCCAACTAGGACCGGAGACCCAGTACTTC
CASSSQLGPETQYF
>TRBV28|TRBJ1-4|.|17|.
TGTGCCAGCAGTTTATATATCGGGGGGGGCCGGGATGAAAAACTGTTTTTT
CASSLYIGGGRDEKLFF
>TRBV27|TRBJ2-1|.|13|.
TGTGCCAGCAGTTTAGGTGCGGTGTATGAGCAGTTCTTC
CASSLGAVYEQFF
>TRBV12-3/TRBV12-4|TRBJ2-1|TRBD2|15|few
TGTGCCAGCAGTTTAGCGCTTACTAGCGGGGGCCAGCAGTTCTTC
CASSLALTSGGQQFF